In this sample, the clone carrying this T cell receptor (beta chain) turned up many times. The antigen is not known. These data come from a study of blood T cells in healthy people across ages. Overall study: About one barcoded TCR beta cDNA was captured per two T cells.

Notes on the study in general: Compared with aged donors, long-lived donors showed fewer expanded clones, suggesting selection.

The use of a sample-barcoded 5' primer and a J-beta primer mix characterized a second PCR of 7 to 11 cycles. Every sample gave at least 2.5 million paired-end reads containing CDR3. Via MiXCR, TCRdb re-called the 5' RACE reads, giving one row per CDR3 protein. Among hundreds of thousands of distinct CDR3 sequences listed, 29% were seen once. The material sequenced was blood. The receptor was derived from an elderly woman in good health.

DNA of the CDR3: TGTGCCAGCTGCGGTGGCGTTTTGGAGACCCAGTACTTC. This gives the protein CASCGGVLETQYF. The V gene is TRBV6-6, the J gene TRBJ2-5; D uncertain. Germline CDR1 reads MNHNY; CDR2 reads SVGAGI (reference sequence). This CDR3 spans 13 amino acids. V lost 8 bases to trimming and J lost 5 bases, with 15 bases between them.